Below, 18 T cell receptor beta chains from the same sample are listed, as sequenced in a study of blood T cell repertoires in COVID-19. The method was immunoSEQ multiplex PCR; TCRdb's version includes in-frame clones alone and lacks a portion of them. Here the sample spans about 80,000 clones, approximately 85% being singletons. Sequencing was carried out using peripheral blood. These receptors originate from a man aged 45-60 years with COVID-19, enrolled during active disease.

The chain employs TRBV18 and TRBJ2-1, with unresolved D. With 4 bases removed from V and 1 base from J, the gap between germline ends came to 5 bases. This CDR3 is built from 13 residues. CDR1 and CDR2 from the germline V gene are KGHSH and LQKENI. The CDR3 DNA reads as TGTGCCAGCTCACGGAGTTCCTACAATGAGCAGTTCTTC. Protein: CASSRSSYNEQFF.

The table lists this clone with a few counts. This chain uses TRBV7-2 with TRBJ1-5; 9 nucleotides match TRBD1. CDR1 and CDR2 (germline): SGHTA, FQGNSA. V trimming: 3 bases; J trimming: 6 bases; junction bases outside the gene matches: 6. CDR3 length: 15 residues. CDR3 coding DNA: TGTGCCAGCAGCTTCACAGGGGGCGCGGGTCAGCCCCAGCATTTT. Translation: CASSFTGGAGQPQHF.

The chain combines TRBV19 with TRBJ2-1; perhaps TRBD1 as D (5 bases). The V end was cut by 5 bases, the J end by 13 bases, with 15 bases between. CDR1 and CDR2 (germline): LNHDA, SQIVND (reference sequence). The CDR3 covers 12 residues. CDR3 DNA: TGTGCCAGTAGTGCCCGGGCCACAGGCCAGTTCTTC. It yields the protein CASSARATGQFF.

This rearrangement joins TRBV7-2 to TRBJ1-5; D might be TRBD1 (6 bases). Germline V gene data show CDR1 as SGHTA and CDR2 as FQGNSA. V was pared by 5 bases and J by 2 bases, with 10 bases between. This CDR3 comprises 14 residues. CDR3 residues: CASSLPGGNQPQHF. The CDR3 DNA sequence: TGTGCCAGCAGCCTACCAGGGGGCAATCAGCCCCAGCATTTT.

The chain uses TRBV5-6 and TRBJ2-7; D perhaps matches TRBD2 (6 bases). There are 14 residues in the CDR3. Germline CDR1 SGHDT, CDR2 YYEEEE. V was clipped by 2 bases and J by 2 bases, with 11 bases between them. The CDR3 sequence: CASSFGEVTYEQYF. The CDR3 DNA reads TGTGCCAGCAGCTTCGGGGAGGTGACCTACGAGCAGTACTTC.

For this clone: The germline gene is not matched at one end of the junction; a read error may be the cause. The V call is TRBV12-3 or TRBV12-4, the J call TRBJ1-2; 7 bases map to TRBD1. CDR3 length: 13 amino acids. CDR3 nucleotides: TGTGCCAGCAGCTTAGGGGGCCTCTATGGCTACACCTTC. Translated, it gives CASSLGGLYGYTF.

This chain links TRBV19 with TRBJ1-6, with a tentative D call TRBD1 (6 bases). The CDR3 runs 13 residues. Germline values: CDR1 LNHDA, CDR2 SQIVND (reference sequence). Trimming removed 9 bases at V and 8 bases at J, with 14 bases between. This chain's CDR3 is CASTRDNYSPLHF. The CDR3, as DNA: TGTGCCAGCACCCGGGACAATTATTCACCCCTCCACTTT.

The genes are TRBV18 and TRBJ1-5; weak D call: TRBD1 (5 bases). Germline CDR1 reads KGHSH; CDR2 reads LQKENI. Between the trimmed V and J ends, which lost 5 bases and 3 bases, there was a span of 11 bases. The CDR3 is 14 residues long. CDR3 sequence: CASSEGLYNQPQHF. CDR3 DNA: TGTGCCAGCTCAGAGGGACTGTACAATCAGCCCCAGCATTTT.

The chain recombines TRBV7-2 with TRBJ1-2; 8 positions agree with TRBD1. This CDR3 contains 14 residues. In germline, CDR1 is SGHTA, CDR2 FQGNSA. V was pared by 6 bases and J by 4 bases, with 7 bases of the junction left unmatched. The CDR3 loop is CASSFDRGGYGYTF. In nucleotides, the CDR3 is TGTGCCAGCAGTTTTGACAGGGGTGGCTATGGCTACACCTTC.

V and J are TRBV7-2 and TRBJ2-5; 12 bases fit TRBD2. Per germline, CDR1 SGHTA and CDR2 FQGNSA. CDR3 length equals 16 residues. After removal of 5 bases from V and 2 bases from J, the junction contained 6 bases not matched to a gene. CDR3 in amino acids: CASSQRTSGIQETQYF. The CDR3 DNA reads TGTGCCAGCAGCCAACGGACTAGCGGGATTCAAGAGACCCAGTACTTC.

The rearrangement joins TRBV9 to TRBJ2-2, with 8 bases matching TRBD1. CDR1 is SGDLS, CDR2 YYNGEE, per germline. The CDR3 length is 14 residues. J gave up 6 bases and V 0 bases, and 1 base lay outside the gene matches. The CDR3 is CASSVGTGSGELFF. For the CDR3, the DNA is TGTGCCAGCAGCGTAGGGACAGGGTCCGGGGAGCTGTTTTTT.

This clone was found once. This rearrangement joins TRBV18 to TRBJ2-1, with D tentatively TRBD2 (6 bases). Trimming pared 3 bases from V and 3 bases from J, leaving 6 bases between. This CDR3 spans 13 amino acids. Germline assignment: CDR1 KGHSH and CDR2 LQKENI. The CDR3 is CASSPGGYNEQFF. CDR3 in DNA: TGTGCCAGCTCACCCGGGGGCTACAATGAGCAGTTCTTC. The variable domain in full, completed from reference TRBV18 and TRBJ2-1, reads NAGVMQNPRHLVRRRGQEARLRCSPMKGHSHVYWYRQLPEEGLKFMVYLQKENIIDESGMPKERFSAEFPKEGPSILRIQQVVRGDSAAYFCASSPGGYNEQFFGPGTRLTVL.

This clone was detected only a few times. The chain couples TRBV11-2 to TRBJ1-1; possible D gene TRBD1, 5 bases. Per the germline V gene, CDR1 is SGHAT and CDR2 is FQNNGV. V was shortened by 0 bases and J by 4 bases, with 12 bases between the two germline ends. CDR3 length: 15 residues. CDR3 sequence: CASSLDRLGGTEAFF. For the CDR3, the DNA is TGTGCCAGCAGCTTAGATCGGTTGGGGGGCACTGAAGCTTTCTTT.

The chain combines TRBV14 with TRBJ2-7, with TRBD2 matching over 7 bases. The CDR3 consists of 14 residues. The V gene end was trimmed by 4 bases and the J gene end by 7 bases; junction bases not matched to a gene: 10. Germline loops: CDR1 SGHDN, CDR2 FVKESK. As DNA, the CDR3 is TGTGCCAGCAGCCCCCTGGGGGAGGGGATGGAGCAGTACTTC. Encoded protein: CASSPLGEGMEQYF. Variable domain in full (rest from reference TRBV14 and TRBJ2-7): EAGVTQFPSHSVIEKGQTVTLRCDPISGHDNLYWYRRVMGKEIKFLLHFVKESKQDESGMPNNRFLAERTGGTYSTLKVQPAELEDSGVYFCASSPLGEGMEQYFGPGTRLTVT.

V is TRBV3-1 (or the pseudogene TRBV3-2) and J is TRBJ2-5; 9 bases align to TRBD2. Germline CDR1 and CDR2: LGHDT and YNNKEL (reference sequence). This CDR3 has 18 residues. The V segment lost 0 bases and the J segment 5 bases; nucleotides outside the gene matches: 13. The CDR3 nucleotides are TGTGCCAGCAGCCAAGATCCCCGCGGGAGGGCCCTCTATGAGACCCAGTACTTC. As protein: CASSQDPRGRALYETQYF.

This chain links TRBV28 with TRBJ2-7; D not certain. V lost 7 bases and J 0 bases, leaving 16 bases between the germline ends. Per germline, CDR1 MDHEN and CDR2 SYDVKM. This CDR3 is built from 15 residues. For the CDR3, the DNA is TGTGCCAGCACCCCCCCTTATAGGAGCTCCTACGAGCAGTACTTC. Amino acid sequence: CASTPPYRSSYEQYF. Full variable domain (remainder filled in from reference TRBV28 and TRBJ2-7): DVKVTQSSRYLVKRTGEKVFLECVQDMDHENMFWYRQDPGLGLRLIYFSYDVKMKEKGDIPEGYSVSREKKERFSLILESASTNQTSMYLCASTPPYRSSYEQYFGPGTRLTVT.

The chain uses TRBV11-2 and TRBJ1-5; D uncertain. Germline V gives CDR1 SGHAT, CDR2 FQNNGV. V lost 4 bases, J lost 3 bases, and 7 bases lay in between. This CDR3 spans 13 amino acids. The CDR3 loop is CASSSTNNQPQHF. For the CDR3, the DNA is TGTGCCAGCAGCTCCACAAACAATCAGCCCCAGCATTTT. The full variable domain, completed using reference TRBV11-2 and TRBJ1-5, is EAGVAQSPRYKIIEKRQSVAFWCNPISGHATLYWYQQILGQGPKLLIQFQNNGVVDDSQLPKDRFSAERLKGVDSTLKIQPAKLEDSAVYLCASSSTNNQPQHFGDGTRLSIL.

This sequence joins TRBV30 and TRBJ2-5; TRBD2 matches 12 bases. Germline CDR1 is GTSNPN and CDR2 is SVGIG (reference sequence). J gave up 2 bases and V 1 base, and 5 bases lay outside the gene matches. The CDR3 runs to 16 residues. CDR3 loop: CAWSGGLAGSQETQYF. Written as DNA, the CDR3 is TGTGCCTGGAGTGGAGGACTAGCGGGATCTCAAGAGACCCAGTACTTC.